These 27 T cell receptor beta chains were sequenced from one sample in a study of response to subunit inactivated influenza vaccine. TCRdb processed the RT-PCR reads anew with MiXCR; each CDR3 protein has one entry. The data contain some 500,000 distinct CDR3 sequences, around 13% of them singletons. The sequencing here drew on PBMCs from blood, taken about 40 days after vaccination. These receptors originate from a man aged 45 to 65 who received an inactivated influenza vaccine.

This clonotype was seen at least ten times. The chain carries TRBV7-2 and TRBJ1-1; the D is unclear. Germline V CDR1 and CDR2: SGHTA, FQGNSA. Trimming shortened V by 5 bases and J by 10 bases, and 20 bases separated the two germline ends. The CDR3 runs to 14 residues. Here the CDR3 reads CASSPQTFERGAFF. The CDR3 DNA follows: TGTGCCAGCAGCCCGCAGACTTTCGAACGGGGAGCTTTCTTT.

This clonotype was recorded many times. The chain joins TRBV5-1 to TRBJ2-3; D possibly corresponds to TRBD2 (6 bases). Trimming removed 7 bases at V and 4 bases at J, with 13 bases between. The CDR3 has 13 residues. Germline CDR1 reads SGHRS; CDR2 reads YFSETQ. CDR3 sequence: CASRRESADTQYF. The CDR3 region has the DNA TGCGCCAGCCGCCGGGAGAGTGCAGATACGCAGTATTTT.

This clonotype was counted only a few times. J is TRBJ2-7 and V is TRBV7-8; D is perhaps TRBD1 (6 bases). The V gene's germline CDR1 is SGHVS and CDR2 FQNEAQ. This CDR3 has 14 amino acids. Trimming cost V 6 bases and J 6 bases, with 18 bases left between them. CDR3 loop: CASSNREGSGEQYF. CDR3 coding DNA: TGTGCCAGCAGTAACAGGGAAGGGTCGGGCGAGCAGTACTTC.

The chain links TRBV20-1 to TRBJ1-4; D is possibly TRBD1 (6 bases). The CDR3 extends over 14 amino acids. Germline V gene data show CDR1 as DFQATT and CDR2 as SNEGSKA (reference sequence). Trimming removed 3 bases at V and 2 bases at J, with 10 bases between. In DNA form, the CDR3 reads TGCAGTGCTAGTTTGAGGGGGACTAATGAAAAACTGTTTTTT. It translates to CSASLRGTNEKLFF.

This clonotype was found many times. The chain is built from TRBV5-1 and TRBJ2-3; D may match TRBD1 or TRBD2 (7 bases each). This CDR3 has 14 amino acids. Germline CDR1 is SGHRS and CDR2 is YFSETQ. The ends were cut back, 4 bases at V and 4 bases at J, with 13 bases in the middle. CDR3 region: CASSQTGRADTQYF. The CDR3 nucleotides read TGCGCCAGCAGCCAGACAGGGAGGGCAGATACGCAGTATTTT.

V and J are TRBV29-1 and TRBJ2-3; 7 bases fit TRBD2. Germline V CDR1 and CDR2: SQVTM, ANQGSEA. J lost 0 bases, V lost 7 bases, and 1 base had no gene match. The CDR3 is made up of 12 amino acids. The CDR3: CSGGGSTDTQYF. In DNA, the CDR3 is TGCAGCGGGGGGGGGAGCACAGATACGCAGTATTTT.

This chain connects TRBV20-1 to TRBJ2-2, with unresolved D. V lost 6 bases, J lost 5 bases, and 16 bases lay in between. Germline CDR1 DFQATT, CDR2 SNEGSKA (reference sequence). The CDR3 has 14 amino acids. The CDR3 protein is CSALGPFPTGELFF. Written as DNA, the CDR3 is TGCAGTGCCCTAGGGCCCTTTCCTACCGGGGAGCTGTTTTTT.

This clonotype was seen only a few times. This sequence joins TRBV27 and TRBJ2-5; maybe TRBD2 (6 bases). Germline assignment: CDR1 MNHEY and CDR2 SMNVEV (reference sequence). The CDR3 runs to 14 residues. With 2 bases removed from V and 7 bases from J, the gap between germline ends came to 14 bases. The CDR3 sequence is CASSLDPGGVTQYF. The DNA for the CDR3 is TGTGCCAGCAGTTTAGATCCAGGAGGGGTGACCCAGTACTTC.

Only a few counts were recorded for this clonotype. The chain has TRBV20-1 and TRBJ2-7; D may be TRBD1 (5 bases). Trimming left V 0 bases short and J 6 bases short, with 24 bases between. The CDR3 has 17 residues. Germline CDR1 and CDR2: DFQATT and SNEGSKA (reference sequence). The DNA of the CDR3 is TGCAGTGCTAGAGATCTCCGCAGGGCGGACCTCTCCGGCGAGCAGTACTTC. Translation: CSARDLRRADLSGEQYF.

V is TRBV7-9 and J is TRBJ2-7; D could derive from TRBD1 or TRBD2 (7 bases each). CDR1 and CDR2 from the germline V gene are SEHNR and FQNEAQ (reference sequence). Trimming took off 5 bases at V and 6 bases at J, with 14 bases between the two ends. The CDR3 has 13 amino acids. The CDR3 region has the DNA TGTGCCAGCAGCGTGACAGGGAGGGGCGAGCAGTACTTC. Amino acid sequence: CASSVTGRGEQYF. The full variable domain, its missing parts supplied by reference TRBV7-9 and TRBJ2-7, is DTGVSQNPRHKITKRGQNVTFRCDPISEHNRLYWYRQTLGQGPEFLTYFQNEAQLEKSRLLSDRFSAERPKGSFSTLEIQRTEQGDSAMYLCASSVTGRGEQYFGPGTRLTVT.

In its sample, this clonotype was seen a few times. For the CDR3, the DNA is TGCGCCAGCAGCTTGACCGGGACAGGGGTTGGCAACGAGCAGTACTTC. Amino acids: CASSLTGTGVGNEQYF. The chain recombines TRBV5-1 with TRBJ2-7, with TRBD1 identical over 10 bases. The CDR3 is 16 residues long. The J segment lost 5 bases and the V segment lost 1 base, leaving 9 bases of the junction unmatched. Germline CDR1 is SGHRS and CDR2 is YFSETQ.

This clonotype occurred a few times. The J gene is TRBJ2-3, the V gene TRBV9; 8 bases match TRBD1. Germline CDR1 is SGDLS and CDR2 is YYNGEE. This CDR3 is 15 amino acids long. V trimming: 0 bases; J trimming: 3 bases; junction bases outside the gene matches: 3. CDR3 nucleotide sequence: TGTGCCAGCAGCGTAGGAGGACAGGGTACAGATACGCAGTATTTT. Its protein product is CASSVGGQGTDTQYF.

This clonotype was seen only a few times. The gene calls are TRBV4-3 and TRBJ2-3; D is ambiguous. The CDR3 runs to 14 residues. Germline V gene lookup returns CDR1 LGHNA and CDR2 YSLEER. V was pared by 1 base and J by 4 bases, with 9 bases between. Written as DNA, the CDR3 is TGCGCCAGCAGCCAAGTCCTAGGCGCAGATACGCAGTATTTT. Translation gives CASSQVLGADTQYF.

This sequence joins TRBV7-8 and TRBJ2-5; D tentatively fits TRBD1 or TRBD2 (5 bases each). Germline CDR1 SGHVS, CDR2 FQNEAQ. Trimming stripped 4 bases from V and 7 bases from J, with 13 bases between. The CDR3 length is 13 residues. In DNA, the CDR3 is TGTGCCAGCAGCTACGGGACGTCAGGGACCCAGTACTTC. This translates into CASSYGTSGTQYF. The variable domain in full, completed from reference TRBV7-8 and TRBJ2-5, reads GAGVSQSPRYKVAKRGQDVALRCDPISGHVSLFWYQQALGQGPEFLTYFQNEAQLDKSGLPSDRFFAERPEGSVSTLKIQRTQQEDSAVYLCASSYGTSGTQYFGPGTRLLVL.

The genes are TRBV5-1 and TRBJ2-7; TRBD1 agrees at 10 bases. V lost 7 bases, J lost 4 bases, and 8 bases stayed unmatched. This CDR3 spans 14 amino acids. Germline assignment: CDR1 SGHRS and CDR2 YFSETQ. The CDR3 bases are TGCGCCAGCGCTGAAATGGACAGGGGGTACGAGCAGTACTTC. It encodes CASAEMDRGYEQYF.

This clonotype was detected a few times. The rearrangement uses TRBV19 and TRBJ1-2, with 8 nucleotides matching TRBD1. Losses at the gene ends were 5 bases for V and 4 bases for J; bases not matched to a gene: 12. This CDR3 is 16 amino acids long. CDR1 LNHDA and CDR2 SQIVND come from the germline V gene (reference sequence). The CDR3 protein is CASSRTRTGSFYGYTF. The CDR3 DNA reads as TGTGCCAGTAGTCGCACTCGGACAGGGAGCTTCTATGGCTACACCTTC. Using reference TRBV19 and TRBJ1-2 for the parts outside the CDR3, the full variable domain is DGGITQSPKYLFRKEGQNVTLSCEQNLNHDAMYWYRQDPGQGLRLIYYSQIVNDFQKGDIAEGYSVSREKKESFPLTVTSAQKNPTAFYLCASSRTRTGSFYGYTFGSGTRLTVV.

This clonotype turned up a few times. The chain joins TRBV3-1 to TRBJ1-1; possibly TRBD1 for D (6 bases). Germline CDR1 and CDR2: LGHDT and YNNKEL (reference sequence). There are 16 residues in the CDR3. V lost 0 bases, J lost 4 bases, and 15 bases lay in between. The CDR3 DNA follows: TGTGCCAGCAGCCAAGATATGACAGGTCGGGCCACTGAAGCTTTCTTT. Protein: CASSQDMTGRATEAFF.

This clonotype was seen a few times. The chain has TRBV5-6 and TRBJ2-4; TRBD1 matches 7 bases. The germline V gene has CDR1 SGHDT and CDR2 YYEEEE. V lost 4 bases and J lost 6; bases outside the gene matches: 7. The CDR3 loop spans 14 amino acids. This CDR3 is CASSPGTVTNIQYF. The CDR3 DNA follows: TGTGCCAGCAGCCCCGGGACAGTCACAAACATTCAGTACTTC.

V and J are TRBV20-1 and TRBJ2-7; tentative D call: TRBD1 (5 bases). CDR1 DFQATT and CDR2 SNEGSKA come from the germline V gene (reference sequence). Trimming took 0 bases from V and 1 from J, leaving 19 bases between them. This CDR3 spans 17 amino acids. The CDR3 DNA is TGCAGTGCTAGAGACAGCTCCTGGGGCGCCCCGTCCTACGAGCAGTACTTC. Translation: CSARDSSWGAPSYEQYF.

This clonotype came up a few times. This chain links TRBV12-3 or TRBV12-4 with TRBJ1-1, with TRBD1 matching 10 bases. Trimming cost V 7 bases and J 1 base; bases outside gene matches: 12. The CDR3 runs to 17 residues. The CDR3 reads CASTFVPGQGPNTEAFF. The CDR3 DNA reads TGTGCCAGCACTTTCGTCCCGGGACAGGGGCCGAACACTGAAGCTTTCTTT.

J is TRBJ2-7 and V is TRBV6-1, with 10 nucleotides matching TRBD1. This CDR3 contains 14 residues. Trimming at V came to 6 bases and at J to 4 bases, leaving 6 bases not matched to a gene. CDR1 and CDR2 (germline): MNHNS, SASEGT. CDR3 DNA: TGTGCCAGCAGGCAGGACAGGGGGTTTTACGAGCAGTACTTC. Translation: CASRQDRGFYEQYF.

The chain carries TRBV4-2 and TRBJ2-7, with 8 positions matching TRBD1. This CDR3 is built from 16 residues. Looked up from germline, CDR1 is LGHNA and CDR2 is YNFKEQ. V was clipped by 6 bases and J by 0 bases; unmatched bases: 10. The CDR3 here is CASSRTGTGSSYEQYF. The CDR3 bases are TGTGCCAGCAGTCGAACCGGGACAGGAAGCTCCTACGAGCAGTACTTC.

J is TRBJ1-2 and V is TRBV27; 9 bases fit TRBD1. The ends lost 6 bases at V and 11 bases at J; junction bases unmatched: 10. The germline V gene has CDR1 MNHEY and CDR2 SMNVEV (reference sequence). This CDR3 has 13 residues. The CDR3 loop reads CASRGRDREVYTF. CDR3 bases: TGTGCCAGCAGGGGCCGGGACAGGGAAGTATACACCTTC.

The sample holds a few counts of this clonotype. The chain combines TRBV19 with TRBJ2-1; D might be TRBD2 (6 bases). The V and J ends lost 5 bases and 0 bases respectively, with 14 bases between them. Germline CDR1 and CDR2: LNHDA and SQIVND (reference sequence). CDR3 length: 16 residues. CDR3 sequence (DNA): TGTGCCAGTAGTCGTGTAGGTAGCGGCTCCTACAATGAGCAGTTCTTC. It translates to CASSRVGSGSYNEQFF.

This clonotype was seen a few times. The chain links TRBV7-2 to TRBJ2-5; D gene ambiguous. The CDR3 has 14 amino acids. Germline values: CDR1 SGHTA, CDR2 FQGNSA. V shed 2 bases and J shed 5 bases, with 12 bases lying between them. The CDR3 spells CASSLMGPPETQYF. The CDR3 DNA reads TGTGCCAGCAGCTTAATGGGCCCACCTGAGACCCAGTACTTC.

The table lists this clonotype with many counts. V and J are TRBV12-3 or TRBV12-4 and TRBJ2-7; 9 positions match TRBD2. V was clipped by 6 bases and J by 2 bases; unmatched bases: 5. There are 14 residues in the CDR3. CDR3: CASSPGGRAYEQYF. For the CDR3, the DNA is TGTGCCAGCAGCCCCGGCGGGAGGGCCTACGAGCAGTACTTC.

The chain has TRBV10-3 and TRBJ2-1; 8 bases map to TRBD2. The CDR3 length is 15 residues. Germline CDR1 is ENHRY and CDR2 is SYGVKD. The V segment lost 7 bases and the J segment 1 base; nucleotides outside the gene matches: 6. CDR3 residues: CAIMGSGTSYNEQFF. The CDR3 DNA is TGTGCCATCATGGGTAGCGGGACATCCTACAATGAGCAGTTCTTC.